A selection of T cell receptor beta chains follows, all from one sample in a study of beta chain features in type 1 diabetes. Libraries were prepared by immunoSEQ multiplex PCR; TCRdb keeps only in-frame clonotypes and omits some of them. Here the sample spans about 370,000 clones, 8.5% to 10% being singletons. Sequencing input: central memory CD4+ T cells from blood. The receptors shown here come from a man aged 25-40 years with type 1 diabetes. The CDR3 runs from the conserved cysteine through the conserved F or W.

v_gene,j_gene,CDR3aa
TRBV30,TRBJ1-1,CAWRDRLNTEAFF
TRBV11-3,TRBJ2-1,CASSLNPGTGDEQFF
TRBV2,TRBJ1-4,CASRTDPNEKLFF
TRBV9,TRBJ1-3,CASSSGQHSGNTIYF
TRBV7-2,TRBJ2-2,CASSTRQEFTGELFF
TRBV27,TRBJ1-1,CASSSPPAGGSTEAFF
TRBV30,TRBJ1-2,CAWSHYPGNGYTF
TRBV5-1,TRBJ1-4,CASSLEAGGEKLFF
TRBV7-9,TRBJ2-7,CASSPKTGTTHEQYF
TRBV5-4,TRBJ2-3,CASRPSGRATDTQYF
TRBV2,TRBJ1-1,CASSEVLLTEAFF
TRBV2,TRBJ2-2,CASTNLGESGELFF
TRBV5-1,TRBJ2-5,CASSFTGDGETQYF
TRBV5-1,TRBJ2-5,CASSPRGAVLETQYF
TRBV5-1,TRBJ2-1,CASSWGDRGSYNEQFF
TRBV30,TRBJ2-2,CAWSPSPLRTKRNTGELFF
TRBV6-5,TRBJ2-5,CASSYSEGRVTQYF
TRBV28,TRBJ1-5,CASSLPSGGSNQPQHF
TRBV5-4,TRBJ2-2,CASSFRYRGVEELFF
TRBV7-9,TRBJ2-3,CASSLRQGADTQYF
TRBV9,TRBJ2-5,CASSVADGYGGETQYF
TRBV11-2,TRBJ1-1,CASSLDNRFTEAFF
TRBV14,TRBJ2-5,CASSGLGQGKETQYF
TRBV7-2,TRBJ1-5,CASRALQGLDQPQHF
TRBV7-9,TRBJ2-3,CASTPWIRDTQYF
TRBV28,TRBJ2-3,CASSPGLAGGTQYF
TRBV7-2,TRBJ2-7,CASSRGGRRDYEQYF
TRBV5-1,TRBJ2-3,CASRDPGQGSDTQYF
TRBV13,TRBJ2-7,CASSLTATLAGGLGHEQYF
TRBV13,TRBJ2-3,CASSSRLGVRGTDTQYF
TRBV29-1,TRBJ1-2,CSVEDPGMGGYTF
TRBV9,TRBJ2-1,CASSVLGQGRYNEQFF
TRBV9,TRBJ1-2,CASSPRGSWGYTF
TRBV28,TRBJ2-7,CASRVGLAAYEQYF
TRBV2,TRBJ2-5,CATGGMEETQYF
TRBV7-2,TRBJ2-7,CASSQMVGDTYSYEQYF
TRBV2,TRBJ2-4,CASQREVNIQYF
TRBV18,TRBJ1-1,CASSPRQGAAEAFF
TRBV4-1,TRBJ2-2,CASSQDPGVATGELFF
TRBV28,TRBJ1-2,CASSLAGQGASLGYTF
TRBV14,TRBJ2-7,CASSQGRGTYEQYF
TRBV19,TRBJ2-3,CASSLGWTDTQYF
TRBV7-9,TRBJ2-7,CASSLEDRGLHEQYF
TRBV18,TRBJ1-2,CASSPDRQGGYTF
TRBV9,TRBJ1-1,CASSVGGSVDTEAFF
TRBV7-3,TRBJ2-3,CASSPRGGDTDTQYF